A single sample gave rise to the 8 T cell receptor beta chains below, sequenced in a study of human T cells and chemical hapten exposure. Time point given: patch test 2, 6 weeks after DPC sensitization. The treatment here: therapeutic diphenylcyclopropenone sensitization with weekly scalp DPC. One entry per CDR3 protein, called by TCRdb with MiXCR from the RACE reads. The sample contains nearly 95,000 distinct CDR3 sequences, about 11% of which appear only once. The sequencing used whole blood, collected in connection with sensitization to the hapten diphenylcyclopropenone (DPC). The source is a man in his forties with alopecia areata. Some clones in this sample may be carry-over from other donors' samples.

Only a few counts were recorded for this clonotype. V usage is TRBV12-3 or TRBV12-4 and J usage is TRBJ1-1, with D perhaps TRBD1 (5 bases). Trimming took 7 bases from V and 5 from J, leaving 14 bases between them. This CDR3 region has 13 residues. CDR3 nucleotide sequence: TGTGCCAGCAATTGGGAGGGGCGTACTGAAGCTTTCTTT. It encodes CASNWEGRTEAFF.

This clonotype was seen a few times. The chain is built from TRBV6-2 or TRBV6-3 and TRBJ2-7, with 7 bases matching TRBD1. CDR1 is MNHEY, CDR2 SVGEGT, per germline. The CDR3 has 16 residues. V dropped 4 bases and J dropped 0; count of bases not matched to a gene: 9. The CDR3: CASSFGDRANSYEQYV. The CDR3 DNA reads as TGTGCCAGCAGTTTCGGCGACAGGGCGAACTCCTACGAGCAGTACGTC.

This clonotype occurred a few times. The chain employs TRBV29-1 and TRBJ2-3; D might be TRBD1 (6 bases). In germline, CDR1 is SQVTM, CDR2 ANQGSEA. CDR3 length equals 12 residues. Trimming removed 1 base from V and 7 bases from J, with 9 bases in between. In nucleotides, the CDR3 is TGCAGCGTTGAAGCCGGACAGTATACGCAGTATTTT. Its protein product is CSVEAGQYTQYF.

This chain connects TRBV21-1 to TRBJ1-2. TRBV21-1 is a documented pseudogene. The CDR3 is 13 residues long. CDR3 coding DNA: TGTGCCAGCAGCAATACAGAAAACTATGGCTACACCTTC. Translating it yields CASSNTENYGYTF.

This clonotype was counted between two and nine times. The chain joins TRBV5-6 to TRBJ1-5; unclear D gene. Germline CDR1 reads SGHDT; CDR2 reads YYEEEE. CDR3 length equals 13 residues. V gave up 5 bases and J gave up 0 bases, with 6 bases separating them. The CDR3 DNA reads as TGTGCCAGCAGTTCCCGTAGCAATCAGCCCCAGCATTTT. It encodes CASSSRSNQPQHF. Looking up the rest from reference TRBV5-6 and TRBJ1-5 gives the full variable domain: DAGVTQSPTHLIKTRGQQVTLRCSPKSGHDTVSWYQQALGQGPQFIFQYYEEEERQRGNFPDRFSGHQFPNYSSELNVNALLLGDSALYLCASSSRSNQPQHFGDGTRLSIL.

This clonotype was seen at least ten times. The V call is TRBV28, the J call TRBJ2-3; the D gene is possibly TRBD2 (5 bases). The CDR3 sequence is 18 residues long. Germline V gene data show CDR1 as MDHEN and CDR2 as SYDVKM. Trimming took off 4 bases at V and 0 bases at J, with 20 bases between the two ends. The CDR3 spells CASSSPGVWTTSTDTQYF. CDR3 in DNA: TGTGCCAGCAGTTCCCCCGGGGTTTGGACGACTAGCACAGATACGCAGTATTTT.

In regard to this clonotype: A single base separates this from a much larger clone, so it may be a read error. The V call is TRBV6-5, the J call TRBJ1-1, with D tentatively TRBD1 (5 bases). CDR1 MNHEY and CDR2 SVGAGI come from the germline V gene. V gave up 6 bases and J gave up 8 bases, with 19 bases separating them. This CDR3 contains 14 residues. The CDR3 protein is CASSHIDFRGEAFF. In DNA, the CDR3 is TGTGCCAGCAGCCATATCGATTTTCGGGGCGAAGCTTTCTTT.

This clonotype was seen a few times. The chain is built from TRBV29-1 and TRBJ2-3; D assignment may be TRBD1 or TRBD2 (5 bases each). CDR3 length equals 13 residues. Germline CDR1 SQVTM, CDR2 ANQGSEA. The DNA of the CDR3 is TGCAGTGGGACGAATAGTGGCCCAGATACGCAGTATTTT. This translates into CSGTNSGPDTQYF.